These T cell receptor beta chains were read from a single sample in a study of shared clonotypes between healthy human individuals. Measured with immunoSEQ multiplex PCR; TCRdb has only the in-frame clones, and not every one. The sample comprises over 2,000,000 clones, 80% to 95% of which are singletons, and over 1.5% rests with the top ten. Sequencing input: naive CD8+ T cells from PBMCs. These receptors were taken from a man between 18 and 35 years old in good health. Some clones in this sample may be carry-over from other donors' samples. CDR3s include the opening cysteine and the closing phenylalanine or tryptophan. Each record gives: D gene, V gene, J gene, clone size, CDR3 protein, CDR3 DNA. The D gene is left open where the match is weak. Expanded clones get a size class; other rows say once, few or many, or leave the size out.

>NA|TRBV27|TRBJ2-1|NA
CASSLSGVGEQFF
TGTGCCAGCAGTTTATCGGGAGTCGGGGAGCAGTTCTTC
>NA|TRBV7-7|TRBJ2-3|NA
CASSPEATTSTDTQYF
TGTGCCAGCAGCCCAGAGGCTACTACTAGCACAGATACGCAGTATTTT
>NA|TRBV6-1|TRBJ2-2|NA
CATCGTGELFF
TGTGCGACCTGTGGGACCGGGGAGCTGTTTTTT
>NA|TRBV19|TRBJ1-1|once
CASSIGGNTEAFF
TGTGCCAGTAGTATAGGGGGAAACACTGAAGCTTTCTTT
>NA|TRBV9|TRBJ1-2|once
CASSVGNPAYGYTF
TGTGCCAGCAGCGTGGGAAACCCCGCTTATGGCTACACCTTC
>NA|TRBV10-1|TRBJ1-4|NA
CASFRPPNRATNEKLFF
TGCGCCAGCTTCCGGCCGCCGAACAGGGCAACTAATGAAAAACTGTTTTTT
>NA|TRBV4-2|TRBJ2-1|NA
CASSQDRLVRNEQFF
TGTGCCAGCAGCCAAGATCGGCTAGTACGCAATGAGCAGTTCTTC
>NA|TRBV30|TRBJ2-1|NA
CAWSLNVVNEQFF
TGTGCCTGGAGTCTAAACGTCGTCAATGAGCAGTTCTTC
>NA|TRBV27|TRBJ2-1|NA
CASTGWGNEQFF
TGTGCCAGCACGGGGTGGGGGAATGAGCAGTTCTTC
>TRBD1|TRBV19|TRBJ2-2|NA
CASRTGIGELFF
TGTGCCAGTAGGACAGGGATCGGGGAGCTGTTTTTT
>TRBD2|TRBV5-1|TRBJ2-1|NA
CASSLATSGAYNEQFF
TGCGCCAGCAGCCTAGCGACTAGCGGGGCCTACAATGAGCAGTTCTTC
>NA|TRBV19|TRBJ2-1|NA
CASSIGSYNEQFF
TGTGCCAGTAGTATAGGGAGCTACAATGAGCAGTTCTTC
>NA|TRBV19|TRBJ2-1|NA
CASSMDGHNEQFF
TGTGCCAGTAGTATGGACGGCCACAATGAGCAGTTCTTC
>NA|TRBV7-8|TRBJ1-1|NA
CASSLSKGMSEAFF
TGTGCCAGCAGCTTATCCAAAGGGATGTCTGAAGCTTTCTTT
>TRBD2|TRBV9|TRBJ2-3|once
CASSVGSGRADTQYF
TGTGCCAGCAGCGTAGGTAGCGGGAGGGCAGATACGCAGTATTTT
>NA|TRBV18|TRBJ1-1|NA
CASSPWRQRVDTEAFF
TGTGCCAGCTCACCTTGGCGGCAGCGGGTGGACACTGAAGCTTTCTTT
>NA|TRBV29-1|TRBJ2-5|NA
CSVEVNGVGRETQYF
TGCAGCGTTGAAGTTAACGGGGTTGGGAGGGAGACCCAGTACTTC
>TRBD1|TRBV10-3|TRBJ2-7|once
CAISEYKGQGEGQYF
TGTGCCATCAGTGAGTACAAGGGACAGGGAGAGGGGCAGTACTTC
>NA|TRBV7-3|TRBJ2-7|NA
CASSSGDSSYEQYF
TGTGCCAGCAGCTCGGGGGACAGCTCCTACGAGCAGTACTTC
>NA|TRBV19|TRBJ2-3|NA
CASSIGGTDTQYF
TGTGCCAGTAGTATAGGTGGCACAGATACGCAGTATTTT
>NA|TRBV18|TRBJ2-5|NA
CASSPKTQRPQETQYF
TGTGCCAGCTCACCGAAGACCCAACGCCCCCAAGAGACCCAGTACTTC
>NA|TRBV27|TRBJ2-7|NA
CASSLSGGSYEQYF
TGTGCCAGCAGTTTATCTGGGGGTTCCTACGAGCAGTACTTC
>NA|TRBV7-8|TRBJ2-1|once
CASSPREFEQFF
TGTGCCAGCAGTCCTCGGGAGTTTGAGCAGTTCTTC
>NA|TRBV16|TRBJ2-1|NA
CASSQSWANEQFF
TGTGCCAGCAGCCAATCGTGGGCCAATGAGCAGTTCTTC
>NA|TRBV10-1|TRBJ2-1|NA
CASSDGRPWGQFF
TGCGCCAGCAGTGATGGCAGGCCTTGGGGGCAGTTCTTC
>NA|TRBV27|TRBJ2-7|NA
CASSFAPGYEQYF
TGTGCCAGCAGTTTTGCCCCAGGGTACGAGCAGTACTTC
>NA|TRBV2|TRBJ2-7|NA
CASTLIGSHEQYF
TGTGCCAGCACCCTCATTGGTTCCCACGAGCAGTACTTC
>NA|TRBV7-2|TRBJ2-7|NA
CASRDYSYEQYF
TGTGCCAGCAGAGACTATTCCTACGAGCAGTACTTC
>TRBD1|TRBV7-9|TRBJ2-7|NA
CASSLDRANEQYF
TGTGCCAGCAGCTTGGACAGGGCCAACGAGCAGTACTTC
>TRBD1|TRBV12-5|TRBJ1-2|NA
CASGLGQGARGYTF
TGTGCTAGTGGTTTAGGACAGGGGGCGCGGGGCTACACCTTC
>NA|TRBV7-8|TRBJ1-2|once
CASSSPRGRRVEDGYTF
TGTGCCAGCAGCTCACCGCGCGGGAGGAGGGTTGAGGATGGCTACACCTTC
>NA|TRBV19|TRBJ2-1|NA
CASSKGENPYNEQFF
TGTGCCAGTAGTAAGGGGGAGAATCCCTACAATGAGCAGTTCTTC
>NA|TRBV13|TRBJ2-3|NA
CASTPGDASTDTQYF
TGTGCCAGCACCCCAGGGGACGCGAGCACAGATACGCAGTATTTT
>NA|TRBV5-6|TRBJ1-2|NA
CASSPGGGPGHYGYTF
TGTGCCAGCAGCCCCGGAGGGGGACCCGGCCACTATGGCTACACCTTC
>TRBD1|TRBV7-3|TRBJ1-1|NA
CASSLMAPRQGPNTEAFF
TGTGCCAGCAGCTTAATGGCCCCTCGACAGGGACCGAACACTGAAGCTTTCTTT
>NA|TRBV4-2|TRBJ2-7|once
CASSPLATDYEQYF
TGTGCCAGCTCCCCGCTAGCTACCGACTACGAGCAGTACTTC
>NA|TRBV4-1|TRBJ1-1|few
CASSPHPGLNTEAFF
TGCGCCAGCAGCCCGCACCCGGGGCTGAACACTGAAGCTTTCTTT
>NA|TRBV28|TRBJ1-1|NA
CASSLKGNTEAFF
TGTGCCAGCAGTTTGAAGGGGAACACTGAAGCTTTCTTT
>NA|TRBV2|TRBJ1-1|NA
CASSAGRGYEAFF
TGTGCCAGCAGTGCGGGGCGGGGATATGAAGCTTTCTTT